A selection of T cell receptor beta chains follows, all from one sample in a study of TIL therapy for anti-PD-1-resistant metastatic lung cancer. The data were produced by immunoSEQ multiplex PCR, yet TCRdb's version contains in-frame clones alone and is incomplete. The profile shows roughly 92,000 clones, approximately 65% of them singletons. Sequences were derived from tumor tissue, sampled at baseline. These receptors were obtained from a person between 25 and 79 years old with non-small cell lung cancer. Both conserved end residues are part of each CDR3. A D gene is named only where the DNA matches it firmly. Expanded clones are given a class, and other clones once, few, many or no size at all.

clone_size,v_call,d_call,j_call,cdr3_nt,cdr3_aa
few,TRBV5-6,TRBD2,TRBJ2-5,TGTGCCAGCAGCCTAGCGTCTAGCGGGGGCATAGAGACCCAGTACTTC,CASSLASSGGIETQYF
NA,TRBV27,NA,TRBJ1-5,TGTGCCAGCCGCCCAGGGGTCAGCAATCAGCCCCAGCATTTT,CASRPGVSNQPQHF
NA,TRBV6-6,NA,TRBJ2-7,TGTGCTGTGGGGACATTAACCTACGAGCAGTACTTC,CAVGTLTYEQYF
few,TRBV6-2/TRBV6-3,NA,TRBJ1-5,TGTGCCAGCAGTTACGTGGGGGCTCGGAATCAGCCCCAGCATTTT,CASSYVGARNQPQHF
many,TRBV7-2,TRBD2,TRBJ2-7,TGTGCCAGCAGCCAGTGGACTAGCGGGAGCTCAGACCGCTACGAGCAGTACTTC,CASSQWTSGSSDRYEQYF
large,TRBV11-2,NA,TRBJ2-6,TGTGCCAGCAGCCCCGAGGGCCACCGATTCTCTGGGGCCAACGTCCTGACTTTC,CASSPEGHRFSGANVLTF
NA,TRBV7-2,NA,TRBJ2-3,TGTGCCAGCAGCTTCAGGGGGGACGAAACAGATACGCAGTATTTT,CASSFRGDETDTQYF
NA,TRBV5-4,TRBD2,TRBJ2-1,TGTGCCAGCAGCTTGGGAATAGCGGGTTACAATGAGCAGTTCTTC,CASSLGIAGYNEQFF
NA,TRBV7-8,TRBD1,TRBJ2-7,TGTGCCAGCAGCTGGGGGACAGGAAGCTCCTACGAGCAGTACTTC,CASSWGTGSSYEQYF
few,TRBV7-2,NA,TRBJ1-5,TGTGCCAGCAGCCTAATGAGTGGGGGCAATCAGCCCCAGCATTTT,CASSLMSGGNQPQHF
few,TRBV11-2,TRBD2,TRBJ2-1,TGTGCCAGCAGCTTTACTAGCGGGGGTGAGCAGTTCTTC,CASSFTSGGEQFF
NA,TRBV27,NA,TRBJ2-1,TGTGCCAGCAGTTGGACGGTGGCTAGCCGCTACAATGAGCAGTTCTTC,CASSWTVASRYNEQFF
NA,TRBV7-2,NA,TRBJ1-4,TGTGCCAGCAGCTTAGGTTCCGGACGAAGTAATGAAAAACTGTTTTTT,CASSLGSGRSNEKLFF
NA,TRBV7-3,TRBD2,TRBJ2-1,TGTGCCAGCAGCTTGGGGCCTAGCGGGAATCGTGAGCAGTTCTTC,CASSLGPSGNREQFF
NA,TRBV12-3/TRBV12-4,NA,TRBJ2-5,TGTGCCAGCAGCCAATCACAGGGAGAGACCCAGTACTTC,CASSQSQGETQYF
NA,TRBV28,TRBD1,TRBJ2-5,TGTGCCAGCAGTTTGTGGGTCGGGGGACAGGGGGCAAGAGAGACCCAGTACTTC,CASSLWVGGQGARETQYF
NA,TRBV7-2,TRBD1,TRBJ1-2,TGTGCCAGCAGCCCGTCCAAGACAGGGGTCGCTAACTATGGCTACACCTTC,CASSPSKTGVANYGYTF
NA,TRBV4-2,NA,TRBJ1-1,TGTGCCAGCAGCCAAAATCTAGGGGACACTGAAGCTTTCTTT,CASSQNLGDTEAFF